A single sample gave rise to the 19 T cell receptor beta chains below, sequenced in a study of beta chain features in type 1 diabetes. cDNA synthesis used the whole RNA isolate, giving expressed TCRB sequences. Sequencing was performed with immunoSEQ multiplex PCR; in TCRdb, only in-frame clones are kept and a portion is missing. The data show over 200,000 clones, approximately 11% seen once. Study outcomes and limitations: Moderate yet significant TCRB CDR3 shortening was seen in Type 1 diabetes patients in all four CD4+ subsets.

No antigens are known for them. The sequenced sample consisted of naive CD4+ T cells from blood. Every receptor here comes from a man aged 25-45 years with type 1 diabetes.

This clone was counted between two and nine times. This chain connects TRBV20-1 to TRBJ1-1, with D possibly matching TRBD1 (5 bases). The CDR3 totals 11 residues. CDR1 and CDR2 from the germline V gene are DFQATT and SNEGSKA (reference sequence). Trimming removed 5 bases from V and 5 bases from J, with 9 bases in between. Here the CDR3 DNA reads TGCAGTGCTTGGGACTTTACTGAAGCTTTCTTT. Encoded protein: CSAWDFTEAFF.

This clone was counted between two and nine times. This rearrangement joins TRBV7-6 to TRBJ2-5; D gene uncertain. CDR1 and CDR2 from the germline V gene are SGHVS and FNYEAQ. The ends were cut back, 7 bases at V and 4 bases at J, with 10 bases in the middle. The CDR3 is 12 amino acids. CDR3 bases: TGTGCCAGCATGGCGGCTTCAGAGACCCAGTACTTC. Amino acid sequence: CASMAASETQYF.

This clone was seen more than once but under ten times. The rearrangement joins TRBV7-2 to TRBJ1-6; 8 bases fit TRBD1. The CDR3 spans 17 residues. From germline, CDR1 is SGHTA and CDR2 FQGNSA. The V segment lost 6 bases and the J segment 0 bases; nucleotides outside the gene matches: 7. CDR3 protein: CASRSRTGSSYNSPLHF. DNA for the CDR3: TGTGCCAGCAGGTCTCGGACAGGGAGCTCCTATAATTCACCCCTCCACTTT.

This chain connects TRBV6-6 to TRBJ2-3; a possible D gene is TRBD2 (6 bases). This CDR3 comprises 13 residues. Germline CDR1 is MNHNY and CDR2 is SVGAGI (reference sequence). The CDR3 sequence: CTTAGRYTDTQYF. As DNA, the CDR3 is TGTACTACCGCGGGGCGTTACACAGATACGCAGTATTTT.

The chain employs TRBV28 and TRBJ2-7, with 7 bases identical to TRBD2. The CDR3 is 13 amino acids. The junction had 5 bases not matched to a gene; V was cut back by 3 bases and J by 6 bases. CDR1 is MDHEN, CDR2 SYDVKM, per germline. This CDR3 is CASSLGREGEQYF. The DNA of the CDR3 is TGTGCCAGCAGTTTGGGGAGGGAGGGCGAGCAGTACTTC.

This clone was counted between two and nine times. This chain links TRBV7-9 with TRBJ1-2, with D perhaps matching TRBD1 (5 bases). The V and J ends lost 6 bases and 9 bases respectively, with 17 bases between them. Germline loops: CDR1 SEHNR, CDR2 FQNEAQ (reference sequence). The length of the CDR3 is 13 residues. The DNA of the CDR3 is TGTGCCAGCAGTTCACAGGAGCCTGGGCGCTACACCTTC. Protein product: CASSSQEPGRYTF.

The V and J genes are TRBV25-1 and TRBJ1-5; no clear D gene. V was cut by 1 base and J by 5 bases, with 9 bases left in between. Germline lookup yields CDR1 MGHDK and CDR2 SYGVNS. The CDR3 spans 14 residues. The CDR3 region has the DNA TGTGCCAGCAGTGAATTAACACGGGATCAGCCCCAGCATTTT. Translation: CASSELTRDQPQHF.

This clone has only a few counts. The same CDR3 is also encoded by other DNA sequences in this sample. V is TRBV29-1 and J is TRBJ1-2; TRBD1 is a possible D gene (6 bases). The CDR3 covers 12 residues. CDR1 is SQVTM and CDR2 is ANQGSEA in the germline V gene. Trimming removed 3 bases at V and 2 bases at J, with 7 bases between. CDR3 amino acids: CSVERGNYGYTF. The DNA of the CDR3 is TGCAGCGTTGAGAGGGGGAACTATGGCTACACCTTC.

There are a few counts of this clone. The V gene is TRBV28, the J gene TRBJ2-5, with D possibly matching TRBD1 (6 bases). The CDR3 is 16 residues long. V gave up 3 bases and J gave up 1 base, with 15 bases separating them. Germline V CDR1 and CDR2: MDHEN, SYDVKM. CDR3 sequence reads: CASSFVVGGIQETQYF. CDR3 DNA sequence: TGTGCCAGCAGTTTTGTGGTAGGGGGAATCCAAGAGACCCAGTACTTC.

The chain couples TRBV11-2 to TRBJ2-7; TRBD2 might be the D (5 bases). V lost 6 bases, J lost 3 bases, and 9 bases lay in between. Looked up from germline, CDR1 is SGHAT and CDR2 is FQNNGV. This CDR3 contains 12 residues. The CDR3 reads CASRREHYEQYF. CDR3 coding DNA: TGTGCCAGCAGGAGGGAACACTACGAGCAGTACTTC. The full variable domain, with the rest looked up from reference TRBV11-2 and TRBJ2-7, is EAGVAQSPRYKIIEKRQSVAFWCNPISGHATLYWYQQILGQGPKLLIQFQNNGVVDDSQLPKDRFSAERLKGVDSTLKIQPAKLEDSAVYLCASRREHYEQYFGPGTRLTVT.

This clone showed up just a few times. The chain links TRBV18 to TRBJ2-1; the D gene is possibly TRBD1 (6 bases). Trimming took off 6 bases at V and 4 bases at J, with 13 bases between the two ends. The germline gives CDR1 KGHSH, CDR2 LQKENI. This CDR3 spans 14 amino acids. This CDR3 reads CASSQIDRYNEQFF. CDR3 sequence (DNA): TGTGCCAGCTCGCAAATCGACAGGTACAATGAGCAGTTCTTC.

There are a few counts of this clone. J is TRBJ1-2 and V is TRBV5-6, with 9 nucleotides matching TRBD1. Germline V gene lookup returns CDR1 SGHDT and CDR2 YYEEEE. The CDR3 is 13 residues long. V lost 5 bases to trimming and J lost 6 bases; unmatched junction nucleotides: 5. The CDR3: CASRPDRGNGYTF. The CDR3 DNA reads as TGTGCCAGCAGGCCGGACAGGGGTAATGGCTACACCTTC.

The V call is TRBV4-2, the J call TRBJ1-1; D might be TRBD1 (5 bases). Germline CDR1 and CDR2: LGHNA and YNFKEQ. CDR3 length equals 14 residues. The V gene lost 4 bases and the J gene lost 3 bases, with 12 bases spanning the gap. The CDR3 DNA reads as TGTGCCAGCAGCCCCAGGGCGGGGGACACTGAAGCTTTCTTT. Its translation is CASSPRAGDTEAFF.

The CDR3 DNA reads as TGTGCCAGCACCCGGGACAGAAACCTCTATGGCTACACCTTC. Protein: CASTRDRNLYGYTF. V is TRBV2 and J is TRBJ1-2, with 7 bases that match TRBD1. Trimming cost V 7 bases and J 4 bases; bases outside gene matches: 9. This CDR3 contains 14 residues. Germline CDR1 SNHLY, CDR2 FYNNEI. Supplemented by reference TRBV2 and TRBJ1-2, the full variable domain reads EPEVTQTPSHQVTQMGQEVILRCVPISNHLYFYWYRQILGQKVEFLVSFYNNEISEKSEIFDDQFSVERPDGSNFTLKIRSTKLEDSAMYFCASTRDRNLYGYTFGSGTRLTVV.

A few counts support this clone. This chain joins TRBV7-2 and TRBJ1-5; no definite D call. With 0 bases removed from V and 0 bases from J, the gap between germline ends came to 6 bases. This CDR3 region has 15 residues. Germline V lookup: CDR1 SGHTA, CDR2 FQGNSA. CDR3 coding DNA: TGTGCCAGCAGCTTAGCAGCCTATAGCAATCAGCCCCAGCATTTT. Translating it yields CASSLAAYSNQPQHF.

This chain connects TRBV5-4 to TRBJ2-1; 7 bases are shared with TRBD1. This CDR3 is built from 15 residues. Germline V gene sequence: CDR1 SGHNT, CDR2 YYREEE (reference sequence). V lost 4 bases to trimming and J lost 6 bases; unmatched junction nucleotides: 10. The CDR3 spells CASSAARDSRNEQFF. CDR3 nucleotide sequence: TGTGCCAGCAGCGCCGCCCGGGACAGCCGCAATGAGCAGTTCTTC. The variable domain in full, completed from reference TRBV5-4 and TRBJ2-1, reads ETGVTQSPTHLIKTRGQQVTLRCSSQSGHNTVSWYQQALGQGPQFIFQYYREEENGRGNFPPRFSGLQFPNYSSELNVNALELDDSALYLCASSAARDSRNEQFFGPGTRLTVL.

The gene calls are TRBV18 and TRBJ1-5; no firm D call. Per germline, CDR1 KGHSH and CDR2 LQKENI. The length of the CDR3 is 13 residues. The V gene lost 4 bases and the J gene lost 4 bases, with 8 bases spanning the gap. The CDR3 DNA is TGTGCCAGCTCACGGGCAGAGAATCAGCCCCAGCATTTT. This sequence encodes CASSRAENQPQHF. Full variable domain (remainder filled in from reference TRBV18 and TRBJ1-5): NAGVMQNPRHLVRRRGQEARLRCSPMKGHSHVYWYRQLPEEGLKFMVYLQKENIIDESGMPKERFSAEFPKEGPSILRIQQVVRGDSAAYFCASSRAENQPQHFGDGTRLSIL.

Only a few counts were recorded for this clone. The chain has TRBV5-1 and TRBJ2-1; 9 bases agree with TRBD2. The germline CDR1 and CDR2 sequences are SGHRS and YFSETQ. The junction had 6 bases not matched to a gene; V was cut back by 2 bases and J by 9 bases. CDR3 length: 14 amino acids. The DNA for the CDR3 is TGCGCCAGCAGCTTTGTGCGGGGGGGGGTTGAGCAGTTCTTC. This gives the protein CASSFVRGGVEQFF.

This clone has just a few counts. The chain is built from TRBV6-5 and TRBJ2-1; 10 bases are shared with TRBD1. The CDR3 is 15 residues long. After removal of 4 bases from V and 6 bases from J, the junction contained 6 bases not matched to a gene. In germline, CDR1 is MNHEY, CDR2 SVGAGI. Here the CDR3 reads CASSSGQGGPNEQFF. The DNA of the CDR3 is TGTGCCAGCAGTTCCGGACAGGGGGGACCCAATGAGCAGTTCTTC.